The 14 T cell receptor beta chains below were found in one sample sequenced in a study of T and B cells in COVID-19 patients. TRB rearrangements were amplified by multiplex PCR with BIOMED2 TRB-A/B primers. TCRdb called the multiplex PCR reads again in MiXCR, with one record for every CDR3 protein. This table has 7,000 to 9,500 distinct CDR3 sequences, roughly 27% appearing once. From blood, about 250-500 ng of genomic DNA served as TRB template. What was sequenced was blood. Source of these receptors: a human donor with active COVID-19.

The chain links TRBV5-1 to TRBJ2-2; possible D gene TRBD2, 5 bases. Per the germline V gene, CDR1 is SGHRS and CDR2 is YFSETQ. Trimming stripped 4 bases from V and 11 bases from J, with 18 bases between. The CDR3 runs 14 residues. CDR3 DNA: TGCGCCAGCAGCCACCGGCGGGCGCTTGCCGAGCTGTTTTTT. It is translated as CASSHRRALAELFF.

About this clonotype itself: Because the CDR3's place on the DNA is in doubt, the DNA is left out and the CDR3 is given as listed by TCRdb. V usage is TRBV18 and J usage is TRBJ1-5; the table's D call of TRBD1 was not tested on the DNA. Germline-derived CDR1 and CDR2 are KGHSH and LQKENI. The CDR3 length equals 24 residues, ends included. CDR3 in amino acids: CASSLAFGGANVLTFGAGNQPQHF.

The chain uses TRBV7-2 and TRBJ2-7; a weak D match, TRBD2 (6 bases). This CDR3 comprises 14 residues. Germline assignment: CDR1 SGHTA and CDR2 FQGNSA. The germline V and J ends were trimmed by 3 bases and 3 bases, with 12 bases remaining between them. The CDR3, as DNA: TGTGCCAGCAGCTTTCTAGCGTTGAACTACGAGCAGTACTTC. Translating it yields CASSFLALNYEQYF. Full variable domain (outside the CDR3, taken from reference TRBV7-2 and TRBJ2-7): GAGVSQSPSNKVTEKGKDVELRCDPISGHTALYWYRQSLGQGLEFLIYFQGNSAPDKSGLPSDRFSAERTGGSVSTLTIQRTQQEDSAVYLCASSFLALNYEQYFGPGTRLTVT.

The CDR3 nucleotides are TGCGCCAGCAGCATAGACAGGGGCACTGAAGCTTTCTTT. As protein: CASSIDRGTEAFF. J is TRBJ1-1 and V is TRBV5-1, with 8 bases matching TRBD1. The junction had 3 bases not matched to a gene; V was cut back by 4 bases and J by 4 bases. CDR1 and CDR2 from the germline V gene are SGHRS and YFSETQ. CDR3 length equals 13 residues. Filled out from reference TRBV5-1 and TRBJ1-1, the complete variable domain reads KAGVTQTPRYLIKTRGQQVTLSCSPISGHRSVSWYQQTPGQGLQFLFEYFSETQRNKGNFPGRFSGRQFSNSRSEMNVSTLELGDSALYLCASSIDRGTEAFFGQGTRLTVV.

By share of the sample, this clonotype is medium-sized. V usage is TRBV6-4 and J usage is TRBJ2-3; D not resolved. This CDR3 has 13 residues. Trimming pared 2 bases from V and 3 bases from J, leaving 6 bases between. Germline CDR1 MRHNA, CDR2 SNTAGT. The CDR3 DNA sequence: TGTGCCAGCAGTGACGGAGATACAGATACGCAGTATTTT. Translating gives CASSDGDTDTQYF.

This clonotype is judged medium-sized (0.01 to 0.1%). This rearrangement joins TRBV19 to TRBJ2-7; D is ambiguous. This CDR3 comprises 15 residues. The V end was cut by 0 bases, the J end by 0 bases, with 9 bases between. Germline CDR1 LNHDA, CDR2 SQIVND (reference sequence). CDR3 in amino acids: CASSIEDGSSYEQYF. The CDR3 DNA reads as TGTGCCAGTAGTATAGAGGACGGTAGCTCCTACGAGCAGTACTTC.

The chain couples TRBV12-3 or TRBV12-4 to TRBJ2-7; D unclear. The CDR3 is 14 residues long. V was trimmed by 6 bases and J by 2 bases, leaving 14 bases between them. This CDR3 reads CASRPGRAPYEQYF. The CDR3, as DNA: TGTGCCAGCAGACCTGGACGGGCACCCTACGAGCAGTACTTC.

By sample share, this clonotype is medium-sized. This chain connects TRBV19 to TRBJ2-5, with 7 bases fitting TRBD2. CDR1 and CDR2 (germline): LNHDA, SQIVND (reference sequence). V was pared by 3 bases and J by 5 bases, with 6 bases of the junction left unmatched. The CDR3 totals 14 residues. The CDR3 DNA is TGTGCCAGTAGTATTGGGGGGGTTCGGGAGACCCAGTACTTC. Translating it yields CASSIGGVRETQYF.

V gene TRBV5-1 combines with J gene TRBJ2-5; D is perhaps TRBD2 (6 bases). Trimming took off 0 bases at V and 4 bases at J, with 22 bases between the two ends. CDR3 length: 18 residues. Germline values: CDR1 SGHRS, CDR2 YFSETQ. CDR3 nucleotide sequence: TGCGCCAGCAGCTTGGAGAATAGCGGAGGGAGAGGTGGAGAGACCCAGTACTTC. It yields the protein CASSLENSGGRGGETQYF.

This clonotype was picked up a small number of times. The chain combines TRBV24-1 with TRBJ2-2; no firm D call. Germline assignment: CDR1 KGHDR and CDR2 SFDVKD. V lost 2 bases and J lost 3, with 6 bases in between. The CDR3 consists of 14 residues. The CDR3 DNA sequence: TGTGCCACCAGTGATTCCGCGTACACCGGGGAGCTGTTTTTT. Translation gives CATSDSAYTGELFF.

The CDR3 DNA reads TGTGCCAGCAGTGGGGCGGGACGGGAGCGTGAGGACACCATATATTTT. Protein: CASSGAGREREDTIYF. The chain couples TRBV6-5 to TRBJ1-3; a possible D gene is TRBD1 (5 bases). Germline V lookup: CDR1 MNHEY, CDR2 SVGAGI. Trimming shortened V by 5 bases and J by 8 bases, and 22 bases separated the two germline ends. The length of the CDR3 is 16 residues.

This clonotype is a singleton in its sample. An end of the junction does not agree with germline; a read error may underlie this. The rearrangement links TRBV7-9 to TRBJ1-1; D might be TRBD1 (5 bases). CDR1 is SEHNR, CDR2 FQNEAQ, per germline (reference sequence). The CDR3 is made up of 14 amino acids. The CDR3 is CASSPRAENTEAFF. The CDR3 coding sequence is TGTGCCAGCAGCCCCAGGGCAGAGAACACCGAAGCTTTCTTT.

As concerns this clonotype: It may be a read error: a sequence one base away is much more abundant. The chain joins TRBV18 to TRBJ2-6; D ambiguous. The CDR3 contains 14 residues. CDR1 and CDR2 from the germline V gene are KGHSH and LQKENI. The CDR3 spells CTSRQGPGANVLTF. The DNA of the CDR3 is TGTACCAGCCGACAAGGTCCTGGGGCCAACGTCCTGACTTTC.

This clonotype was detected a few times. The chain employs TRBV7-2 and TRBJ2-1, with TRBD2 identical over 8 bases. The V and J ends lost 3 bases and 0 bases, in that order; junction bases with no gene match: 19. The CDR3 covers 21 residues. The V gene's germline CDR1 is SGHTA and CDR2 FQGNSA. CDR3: CASSFPGRLAGPLSSYNEQFF. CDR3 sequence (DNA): TGTGCCAGCAGCTTCCCAGGGAGATTAGCGGGGCCATTAAGCTCCTACAATGAGCAGTTCTTC.